This TCR beta chain came from a study of beta chain features in type 1 diabetes. General study findings and limits: TCRB rearrangement may or may not be influenced by HLA type; here this remained unresolved. Shortening that was moderate but significant affected the TCRB CDR3s of Type 1 diabetes patients in all four CD4+ subsets.

As every portion of the isolated RNA was reverse transcribed, the sequencing read expressed TCRB transcripts. The assay was immunoSEQ multiplex PCR, and TCRdb's table has in-frame clones only and misses some. The sample contains 640,000 or so clones, about 14% of which appear only once. CDR3 size: 12 residues. V gave up 8 bases and J gave up 8 bases, with 12 bases separating them. The germline gives CDR1 SNHLY, CDR2 FYNNEI. In its sample, this clone was seen a few times. Its antigen remains unknown. V usage is TRBV2 and J usage is TRBJ1-4; tentatively, D is TRBD1 (5 bases). Sequenced sample: naive CD4+ T cells from blood. The clonotype comes from a man between 18 and 35 years old with type 1 diabetes. CDR3 sequence reads: CASEGLKEKLFF. CDR3 sequence (DNA): TGTGCCAGCGAGGGGTTAAAGGAAAAACTGTTTTTT.